The present T cell receptor beta chain was sequenced within a study of T cell responses to AZD1222 COVID-19 vaccine. This clone was counted once. The target antigen is unknown. Assay: immunoSEQ multiplex PCR; the TCRdb copy retains only in-frame clones and omits some. The top ten clones hold 2% to 2.5% of a sample with about 120,000 clones, roughly nine tenths of them seen once. Regarding the study as a whole: Donor demographics were predominantly white British with a female majority; clonal diversity may be underestimated. Baseline testing showed seropositivity in only a handful of AZD1222 recipients.

The germline V gene encodes CDR1 LNHDA and CDR2 SQIVND (reference sequence). V lost 4 bases and J 4 bases, leaving 14 bases between the germline ends. The CDR3 is 14 residues long. The V call is TRBV19, the J call TRBJ2-7; perhaps TRBD1 as D (6 bases). The TCR comes from an adult in good health. The source was peripheral blood, collected on day 0 of AZD1222 vaccination. CDR3: CASSTDPRGYEQYF. CDR3 nucleotide sequence: TGTGCCAGTAGTACCGATCCTAGGGGGTACGAGCAGTACTTC.